In its sample, the clone carrying this T cell receptor beta chain was seen once. Its antigen remains unknown. The data derive from a study of PD-1 blockade in classical Hodgkin lymphoma. Whole-study results and caveats: Newly diagnosed patients and complete responders had comparable diversity at baseline.

Repertoires were generated with immunoSEQ multiplex PCR, while TCRdb's copy carries only in-frame clones and drops some. The sample consists of 35,000 to 50,000 clones, approximately 71% of them appearing once. The germline V gene has CDR1 MNHEY and CDR2 SVGAGI. Trimming removed 4 bases at V and 4 bases at J, with 14 bases between. CDR3 length equals 15 residues. The time point: cycle 4 day 1 (C4D1), after 6 weeks of nivolumab. The patients all showed relapse after autologous stem cell transplantation, while their brentuximab vedotin exposure varied. The sequencing here drew on peripheral blood mononuclear cells (PBMCs), taken before the fourth cycle of nivolumab. The TCR was taken from a human donor with classical Hodgkin lymphoma. The chain combines TRBV6-5 with TRBJ1-3; D gene uncertain. CDR3 DNA: TGTGCCAGCAGTTTCTCCCAGGTTCGGGGAAACACCATATATTTT. It yields the protein CASSFSQVRGNTIYF.